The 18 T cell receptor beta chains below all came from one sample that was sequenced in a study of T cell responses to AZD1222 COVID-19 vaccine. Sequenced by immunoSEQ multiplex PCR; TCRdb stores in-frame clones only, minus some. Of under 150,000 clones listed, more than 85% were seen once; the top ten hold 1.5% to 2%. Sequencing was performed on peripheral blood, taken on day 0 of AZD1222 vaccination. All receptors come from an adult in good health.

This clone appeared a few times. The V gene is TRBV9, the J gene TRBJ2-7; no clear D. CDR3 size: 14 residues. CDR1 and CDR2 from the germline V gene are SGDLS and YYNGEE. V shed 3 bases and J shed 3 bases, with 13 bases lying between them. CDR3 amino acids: CASSAGRWGYEQYF. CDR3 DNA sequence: TGTGCCAGCAGCGCCGGACGGTGGGGCTACGAGCAGTACTTC.

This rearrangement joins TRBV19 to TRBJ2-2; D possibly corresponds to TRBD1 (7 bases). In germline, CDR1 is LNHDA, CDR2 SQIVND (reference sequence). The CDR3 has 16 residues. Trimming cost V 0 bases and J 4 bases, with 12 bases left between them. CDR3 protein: CASSIDGRGATGELFF. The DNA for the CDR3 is TGTGCCAGTAGTATAGATGGCAGGGGGGCCACCGGGGAGCTGTTTTTT.

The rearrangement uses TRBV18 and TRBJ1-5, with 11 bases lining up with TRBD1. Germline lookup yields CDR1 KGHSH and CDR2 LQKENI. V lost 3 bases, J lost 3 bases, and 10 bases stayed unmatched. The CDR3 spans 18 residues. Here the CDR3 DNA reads TGTGCCAGCTCACCCCTACCAGGACAGGGGGCGAACAATCAGCCCCAGCATTTT. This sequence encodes CASSPLPGQGANNQPQHF.

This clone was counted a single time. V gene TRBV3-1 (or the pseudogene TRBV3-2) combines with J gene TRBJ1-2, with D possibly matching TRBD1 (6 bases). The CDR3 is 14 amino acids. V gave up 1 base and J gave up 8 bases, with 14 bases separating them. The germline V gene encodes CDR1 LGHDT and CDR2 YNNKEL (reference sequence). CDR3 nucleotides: TGTGCCAGCAGCCAAGTACAGGGAAATCGGGGCTACACCTTC. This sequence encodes CASSQVQGNRGYTF.

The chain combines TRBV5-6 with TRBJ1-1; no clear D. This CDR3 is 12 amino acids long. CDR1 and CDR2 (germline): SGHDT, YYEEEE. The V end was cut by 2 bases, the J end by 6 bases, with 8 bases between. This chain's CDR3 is CASSFRGPEAFF. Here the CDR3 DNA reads TGTGCCAGCAGCTTCCGAGGGCCTGAAGCTTTCTTT. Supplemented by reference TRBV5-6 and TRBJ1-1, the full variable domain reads DAGVTQSPTHLIKTRGQQVTLRCSPKSGHDTVSWYQQALGQGPQFIFQYYEEEERQRGNFPDRFSGHQFPNYSSELNVNALLLGDSALYLCASSFRGPEAFFGQGTRLTVV.

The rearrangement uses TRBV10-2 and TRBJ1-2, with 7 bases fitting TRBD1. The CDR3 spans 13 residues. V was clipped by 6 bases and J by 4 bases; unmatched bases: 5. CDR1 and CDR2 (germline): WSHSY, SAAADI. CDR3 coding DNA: TGCGCCAGCAGCTCTACAGGGGTCTATGGCTACACCTTC. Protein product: CASSSTGVYGYTF.

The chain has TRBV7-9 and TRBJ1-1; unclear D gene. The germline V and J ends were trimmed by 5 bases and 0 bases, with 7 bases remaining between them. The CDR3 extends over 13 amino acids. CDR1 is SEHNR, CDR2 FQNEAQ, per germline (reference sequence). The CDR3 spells CASSPPMNTEAFF. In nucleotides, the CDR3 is TGTGCCAGCAGCCCACCCATGAACACTGAAGCTTTCTTT.

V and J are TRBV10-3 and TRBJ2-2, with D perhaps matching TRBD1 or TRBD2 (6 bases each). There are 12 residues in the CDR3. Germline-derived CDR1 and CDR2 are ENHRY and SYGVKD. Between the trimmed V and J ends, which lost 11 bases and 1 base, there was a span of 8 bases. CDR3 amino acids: CAAGQNTGELFF. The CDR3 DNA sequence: TGTGCCGCGGGACAGAACACCGGGGAGCTGTTTTTT.

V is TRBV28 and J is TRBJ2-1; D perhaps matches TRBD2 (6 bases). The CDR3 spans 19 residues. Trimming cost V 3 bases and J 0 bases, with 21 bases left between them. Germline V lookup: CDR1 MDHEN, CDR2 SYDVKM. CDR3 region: CASSFPSLAPETSYNEQFF. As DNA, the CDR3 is TGTGCCAGCAGTTTTCCCTCACTAGCTCCTGAAACCTCCTACAATGAGCAGTTCTTC.

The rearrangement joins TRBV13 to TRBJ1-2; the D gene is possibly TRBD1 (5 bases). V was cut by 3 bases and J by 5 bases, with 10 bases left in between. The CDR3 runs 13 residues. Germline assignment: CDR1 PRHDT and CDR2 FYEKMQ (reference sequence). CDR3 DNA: TGTGCCAGCAGCTTGCAGGGATCTTATGGCTACACCTTC. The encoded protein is CASSLQGSYGYTF.

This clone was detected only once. The CDR3 DNA is TGTGCCAGTAGTATAGGACTAGCTTTCTCTACAGATACGCAGTATTTT. Protein sequence: CASSIGLAFSTDTQYF. The chain recombines TRBV19 with TRBJ2-3; 7 nucleotides align to TRBD2. The junction had 7 bases not matched to a gene; V was cut back by 1 base and J by 3 bases. The germline gives CDR1 LNHDA, CDR2 SQIVND (reference sequence). The CDR3 totals 16 residues.

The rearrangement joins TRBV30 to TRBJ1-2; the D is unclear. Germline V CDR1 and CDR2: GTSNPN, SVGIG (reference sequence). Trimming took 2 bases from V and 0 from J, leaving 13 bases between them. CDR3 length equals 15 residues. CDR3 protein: CAWSPRLVSNYGYTF. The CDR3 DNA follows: TGTGCCTGGAGTCCTAGACTTGTTTCTAACTATGGCTACACCTTC.

The CDR3 loop is CASSQNGDRVNTIYF. DNA of the CDR3: TGTGCCAGCAGCCAAAACGGGGACAGAGTAAACACCATATATTTT. The chain employs TRBV3-1 (or the pseudogene TRBV3-2) and TRBJ1-3; 7 nucleotides agree with TRBD1. V trimming: 2 bases; J trimming: 6 bases; junction bases outside the gene matches: 7. Germline lookup yields CDR1 LGHDT and CDR2 YNNKEL (reference sequence). The CDR3 has 15 amino acids.

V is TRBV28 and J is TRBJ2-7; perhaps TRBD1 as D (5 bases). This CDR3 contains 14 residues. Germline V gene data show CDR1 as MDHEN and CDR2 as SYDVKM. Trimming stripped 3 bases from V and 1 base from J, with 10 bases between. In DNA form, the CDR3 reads TGTGCCAGCAGTTTTGGGGCTTTTTCCTACGAGCAGTACTTC. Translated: CASSFGAFSYEQYF.

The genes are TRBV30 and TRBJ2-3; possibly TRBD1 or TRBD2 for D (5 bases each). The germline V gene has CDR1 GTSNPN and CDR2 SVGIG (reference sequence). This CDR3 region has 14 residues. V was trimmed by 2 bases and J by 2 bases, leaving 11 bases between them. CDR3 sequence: CAWSIGAATDTQYF. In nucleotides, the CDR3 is TGTGCCTGGAGTATCGGGGCCGCCACAGATACGCAGTATTTT.

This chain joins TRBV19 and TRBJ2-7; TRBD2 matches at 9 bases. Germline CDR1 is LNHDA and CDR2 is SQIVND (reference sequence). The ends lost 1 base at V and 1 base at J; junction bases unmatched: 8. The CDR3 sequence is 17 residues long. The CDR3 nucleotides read TGTGCCAGTAGTATAGTCGGGCTAGCGGGGATATCCTACGAGCAGTACTTC. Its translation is CASSIVGLAGISYEQYF. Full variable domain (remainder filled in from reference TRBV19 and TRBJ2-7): DGGITQSPKYLFRKEGQNVTLSCEQNLNHDAMYWYRQDPGQGLRLIYYSQIVNDFQKGDIAEGYSVSREKKESFPLTVTSAQKNPTAFYLCASSIVGLAGISYEQYFGPGTRLTVT.

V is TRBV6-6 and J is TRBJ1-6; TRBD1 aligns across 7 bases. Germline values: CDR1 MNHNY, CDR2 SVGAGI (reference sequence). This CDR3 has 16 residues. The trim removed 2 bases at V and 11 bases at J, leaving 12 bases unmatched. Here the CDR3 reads CASSYGLRGNLTPLHF. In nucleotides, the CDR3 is TGTGCCAGCAGTTACGGTCTCAGGGGGAATCTGACACCCCTCCACTTT.

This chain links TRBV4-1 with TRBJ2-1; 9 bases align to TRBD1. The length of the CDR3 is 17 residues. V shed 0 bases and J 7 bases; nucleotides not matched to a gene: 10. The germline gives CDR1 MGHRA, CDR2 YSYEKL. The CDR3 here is CASSQDFPGQGLNEQFF. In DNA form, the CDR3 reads TGCGCCAGCAGCCAAGATTTCCCGGGACAGGGATTAAATGAGCAGTTCTTC.